This T cell receptor (beta chain) stems from a study of T cells in Graves' hyperthyroidism and ophthalmopathy. Looking at the study overall: At initial diagnosis, before any treatment had begun, peripheral blood was obtained.

In the case of this clonotype: Its antigen is currently unknown.

Amplification of TCR beta CDR3 regions used RNA as the template. Carried out on the TCR CDR3, a first-round RT-PCR used the HTBI primer set. TCRdb ran MiXCR on the multiplex PCR reads and lists one entry per CDR3 protein. The sample holds under 800,000 distinct CDR3 sequences; 14% are singletons and the top ten take roughly 10%. Broader study findings: Most thyroid-expanded clonotypes above 0.001 were also found in blood. By a 13 V-J model, ophthalmopathy was set apart from stable hyperthyroidism.

Hyperthyroidism patients were newly diagnosed, had disease duration under 2 months, and were aged 18 to 65 years. Sequencing input: blood. This clonotype was obtained from a woman aged 18-29 years with Graves' hyperthyroidism.

The DNA for the CDR3 is TGCGCCAGCAGTGGGTTCTTGGCTAGCGGGAATAGGGATGAGCAGTTCTTC. Protein product: CASSGFLASGNRDEQFF. The chain recombines TRBV10-2 with TRBJ2-1, with 9 bases lining up with TRBD2. CDR3 length equals 17 residues. Germline V gene lookup returns CDR1 WSHSY and CDR2 SAAADI. V shed 4 bases and J 8 bases; nucleotides not matched to a gene: 15.